This passage covers 21 T cell receptor beta chains from one sample sequenced in a study of blood T cell repertoires in COVID-19. The repertoire was sequenced with immunoSEQ multiplex PCR; TCRdb's copy has only in-frame clones and lacks some. The data hold more than 450,000 clones, with around 90% observed a single time. Sequenced material: PBMCs or T cells enriched from blood (not recorded which). The origin of the receptors is a woman aged 18-35 years who had recovered from COVID-19.

The chain joins TRBV2 to TRBJ2-1; 10 bases map to TRBD2. Germline CDR1 SNHLY, CDR2 FYNNEI. CDR3 length: 14 residues. The J segment lost 6 bases and the V segment lost 11 bases, leaving 10 bases of the junction unmatched. This CDR3 is CASQSGGAFNEQFF. The CDR3 coding sequence is TGTGCCTCACAGAGCGGGGGGGCTTTCAATGAGCAGTTCTTC.

The rearrangement joins TRBV12-3 or TRBV12-4 to TRBJ2-3, with D perhaps TRBD2 (5 bases). The V end was cut by 3 bases, the J end by 11 bases, with 9 bases between. CDR3 length: 11 residues. CDR3 residues: CASSLRAEQYF. The CDR3 nucleotides are TGTGCCAGCAGTTTGAGGGCCGAGCAGTATTTT.

This clone was detected only once. This sequence joins TRBV13 and TRBJ2-7, with D unclear. The CDR3 runs to 13 residues. V was clipped by 5 bases and J by 5 bases, with 13 bases between them. The germline V gene has CDR1 PRHDT and CDR2 FYEKMQ (reference sequence). Written as DNA, the CDR3 is TGTGCCAGCAGCAACAACCCTCCCCACGAGCAGTACTTC. This encodes CASSNNPPHEQYF.

This rearrangement joins TRBV5-6 to TRBJ2-1, with D possibly matching TRBD2 (5 bases). This CDR3 is 15 amino acids long. From germline, CDR1 is SGHDT and CDR2 YYEEEE. V lost 2 bases and J lost 9, with 18 bases in between. The DNA for the CDR3 is TGTGCCAGCAGCTTAGGCCCATTAACAGAGGGTGAGCAGTTCTTC. Encoded protein: CASSLGPLTEGEQFF.

This rearrangement joins TRBV11-2 to TRBJ2-3; tentatively, D is TRBD2 (6 bases). The CDR3 length is 15 residues. Deletions cut 4 bases from V and 0 bases from J, with 11 bases between. Germline V gene lookup returns CDR1 SGHAT and CDR2 FQNNGV. CDR3 nucleotides: TGTGCCAGCAGCTCCGCGGGACGAAGCACAGATACGCAGTATTTT. It encodes CASSSAGRSTDTQYF.

This clone has just a few counts. This CDR3 is also generated by other DNA sequences in the sample. The chain joins TRBV6-5 to TRBJ1-6; 11 bases line up with TRBD1. CDR3 length: 16 residues. Germline loops: CDR1 MNHEY, CDR2 SVGAGI. V was clipped by 1 base and J by 7 bases; unmatched bases: 3. The DNA of the CDR3 is TGTGCCAGCAGTTACTTGGGACAGGGGGGGAATTCACCCCTCCACTTT. Translating it yields CASSYLGQGGNSPLHF.

J is TRBJ1-6 and V is TRBV19, with 7 bases aligning to TRBD1. CDR3 length: 15 amino acids. V shed 3 bases, J shed 9 bases, and the junction held 8 bases outside the gene matches. CDR1 LNHDA and CDR2 SQIVND come from the germline V gene (reference sequence). DNA for the CDR3: TGTGCCAGTAGTATTGCGGGACAGTTAAGTTCACCCCTCCACTTT. Translated: CASSIAGQLSSPLHF.

The V call is TRBV19, the J call TRBJ1-1, with D unresolved. Between the trimmed V and J ends, which lost 5 bases and 6 bases, there was a span of 13 bases. CDR3 length: 13 residues. CDR1 and CDR2 from the germline V gene are LNHDA and SQIVND (reference sequence). The CDR3, as DNA: TGTGCCAGTAGTTATAAGGGAGTGGCTGAAGCTTTCTTT. Encoded protein: CASSYKGVAEAFF.

V and J are TRBV11-2 and TRBJ1-2, with TRBD1 matching over 8 bases. This CDR3 is 13 amino acids long. Germline V CDR1 and CDR2: SGHAT, FQNNGV. The junction had 7 bases not matched to a gene; V was cut back by 5 bases and J by 8 bases. Here the CDR3 reads CASSPLRGRGYTF. CDR3 in DNA: TGTGCCAGCAGCCCACTCAGGGGGCGCGGCTACACCTTC.

The chain has TRBV9 and TRBJ2-7; TRBD2 matches 10 bases. This CDR3 has 14 residues. Germline assignment: CDR1 SGDLS and CDR2 YYNGEE. Trimming at V came to 4 bases and at J to 3 bases, leaving 4 bases not matched to a gene. The CDR3 DNA follows: TGTGCCAGCAGCACCGGGACTAGCGACTACGAGCAGTACTTC. Amino acid sequence: CASSTGTSDYEQYF.

V usage is TRBV12-3 or TRBV12-4 and J usage is TRBJ1-1; tentative D call: TRBD1 (5 bases). The CDR3 loop spans 12 amino acids. The V and J ends lost 5 bases and 8 bases respectively, with 12 bases between them. This chain's CDR3 is CASSATGREAFF. In DNA form, the CDR3 reads TGTGCCAGCAGTGCTACAGGTCGGGAAGCTTTCTTT.

The chain carries TRBV7-9 and TRBJ1-2, with TRBD1 identical over 7 bases. Germline V gene data show CDR1 as SEHNR and CDR2 as FQNEAQ (reference sequence). The CDR3 sequence is 12 residues long. The junction had 5 bases not matched to a gene; V was cut back by 5 bases and J by 8 bases. This chain's CDR3 is CASSRQGEGYTF. The CDR3 DNA reads as TGTGCCAGCAGCCGACAGGGTGAGGGCTACACCTTC.

The chain carries TRBV10-3 and TRBJ2-7; TRBD1 agrees at 11 bases. The CDR3 has 12 residues. J lost 5 bases, V lost 11 bases, and 5 bases had no gene match. Per germline, CDR1 ENHRY and CDR2 SYGVKD. In DNA form, the CDR3 reads TGTGCCTCCTGGACAGGGGGCAACGAGCAGTACTTC. It codes for CASWTGGNEQYF.

The J gene is TRBJ2-5, the V gene TRBV2; 7 bases are a match to TRBD2. V was pared by 6 bases and J by 2 bases, with 9 bases of the junction left unmatched. The V gene's germline CDR1 is SNHLY and CDR2 FYNNEI. CDR3 length equals 15 residues. The CDR3 DNA follows: TGTGCCAGCAGCTACAGGACTAGTAATCAAGAGACCCAGTACTTC. Translated, it gives CASSYRTSNQETQYF.

The chain recombines TRBV2 with TRBJ1-5; D uncertain. There are 13 residues in the CDR3. V was shortened by 7 bases and J by 2 bases, with 9 bases between the two germline ends. Germline V gene sequence: CDR1 SNHLY, CDR2 FYNNEI. For the CDR3, the DNA is TGTGCCAGCAACTACGACGGCAATCAGCCCCAGCATTTT. As protein: CASNYDGNQPQHF.

The chain joins TRBV5-4 to TRBJ1-2; D not resolved. Germline V gene lookup returns CDR1 SGHNT and CDR2 YYREEE (reference sequence). Deletions cut 0 bases from V and 6 bases from J, with 12 bases between. The CDR3 consists of 14 residues. DNA for the CDR3: TGTGCCAGCAGCTTGGGGTATAGGGAGAATGGCTACACCTTC. Protein: CASSLGYRENGYTF.

This clone appeared a few times. This chain links TRBV2 with TRBJ1-2; 8 nucleotides align to TRBD1. This CDR3 is 13 amino acids long. V lost 5 bases to trimming and J lost 4 bases; unmatched junction nucleotides: 3. The germline V gene has CDR1 SNHLY and CDR2 FYNNEI. This CDR3 is CASSLTGGYGYTF. The CDR3 coding sequence is TGTGCCAGCAGTCTCACAGGGGGCTATGGCTACACCTTC.

The chain has TRBV9 and TRBJ1-1; 10 bases are shared with TRBD1. The CDR3 is 15 residues long. CDR1 is SGDLS and CDR2 is YYNGEE in the germline V gene. Unmatched junction bases numbered 4, after V lost 4 bases and J lost 1 base. The CDR3 DNA sequence: TGTGCCAGCAGCCCGACAGGGGGCGGGAACACTGAAGCTTTCTTT. Encoded protein: CASSPTGGGNTEAFF.

This rearrangement joins TRBV27 to TRBJ1-4; 9 bases line up with TRBD1. The CDR3 is 12 amino acids. The germline V gene encodes CDR1 MNHEY and CDR2 SMNVEV (reference sequence). V trimming: 5 bases; J trimming: 8 bases; junction bases outside the gene matches: 0. The CDR3 loop reads CASSTGGEKLFF. CDR3 nucleotides: TGTGCCAGCAGTACAGGGGGCGAAAAACTGTTTTTT.

CDR3: CASTQTGAGYGYTF. DNA for the CDR3: TGTGCCAGTACTCAGACAGGGGCGGGTTATGGCTACACCTTC. The chain combines TRBV19 with TRBJ1-2, with 8 bases that match TRBD1. The CDR3 covers 14 residues. With V trimmed by 7 bases and J by 5 bases, 9 bases remained unmatched. Germline values: CDR1 LNHDA, CDR2 SQIVND (reference sequence).

This clone has just one count. The chain uses TRBV5-5 and TRBJ2-3; perhaps TRBD1 as D (5 bases). V gave up 2 bases and J gave up 6 bases, with 13 bases separating them. This CDR3 has 14 residues. In germline, CDR1 is SGHKS, CDR2 YYEKEE (reference sequence). The CDR3 here is CASSLQDLLDTQYF. For the CDR3, the DNA is TGTGCCAGCAGCTTACAGGACCTACTTGATACGCAGTATTTT. The full variable domain, in which reference TRBV5-5 and TRBJ2-3 provide the parts outside the CDR3, is DAGVTQSPTHLIKTRGQQVTLRCSPISGHKSVSWYQQVLGQGPQFIFQYYEKEERGRGNFPDRFSARQFPNYSSELNVNALLLGDSALYLCASSLQDLLDTQYFGPGTRLTVL.